The 6 T cell receptor beta chains below were found in one sample sequenced in a study of regulatory and conventional T cells in RAG deficiency. Blood CD4+ CD25-low CD127-high conventional T cells supplied the genomic DNA template. TCRdb's copy holds only in-frame clones and misses some; the assay was immunoSEQ multiplex PCR. This table holds more than 40,000 clones, 85% to 90% found once. This same sample was also part of a study on regulatory T cells. This second study says: The primer mix had 52 TRBV and 13 TRBJ primers.

The specimen was CD4+ effector T cells sorted from blood. These receptors were obtained from a human donor in good health.

This sequence joins TRBV19 and TRBJ2-3; unclear D gene. This CDR3 comprises 14 residues. Germline loops: CDR1 LNHDA, CDR2 SQIVND (reference sequence). V was pared by 2 bases and J by 1 base, with 7 bases between. The DNA for the CDR3 is TGTGCCAGTAGTATACGGGCCGGCACAGATACGCAGTATTTT. As protein: CASSIRAGTDTQYF.

The V and J genes are TRBV5-1 and TRBJ1-3; no reliable D call. Trimming cost V 0 bases and J 0 bases, with 10 bases left between them. This CDR3 is built from 16 residues. Germline V gene lookup returns CDR1 SGHRS and CDR2 YFSETQ. The CDR3 loop reads CASSLGRPSSGNTIYF. In nucleotides, the CDR3 is TGCGCCAGCAGCTTGGGACGTCCGAGCTCTGGAAACACCATATATTTT.

The chain combines TRBV7-2 with TRBJ2-1; the D call may be TRBD1 or TRBD2 (5 bases each). Trimming pared 3 bases from V and 10 bases from J, leaving 13 bases between. This CDR3 contains 13 residues. Germline CDR1 and CDR2: SGHTA and FQGNSA. CDR3 amino acids: CASSLISGTEQFF. The CDR3 bases are TGTGCCAGCAGCTTGATTAGTGGGACGGAGCAGTTCTTC.

V gene TRBV4-2 combines with J gene TRBJ1-4; no definite D call. V was cut by 4 bases and J by 4 bases, with 16 bases left in between. Germline values: CDR1 LGHNA, CDR2 YNFKEQ. This CDR3 comprises 16 residues. The chain's CDR3 is CASSPRGSAHNEKLFF. Written as DNA, the CDR3 is TGTGCCAGCAGCCCGCGAGGTAGTGCCCATAATGAAAAACTGTTTTTT.

The chain recombines TRBV7-2 with TRBJ2-7, with D maybe TRBD1 (6 bases). The V end was cut by 4 bases, the J end by 4 bases, with 17 bases between. Germline V gene data show CDR1 as SGHTA and CDR2 as FQGNSA. This CDR3 has 15 residues. CDR3 nucleotides: TGTGCCAGCAGCTCAGGGGTAGCATCGGTTTACGAGCAGTACTTC. Translating it yields CASSSGVASVYEQYF.

J is TRBJ2-5 and V is TRBV19; 8 nucleotides agree with TRBD1. Germline lookup yields CDR1 LNHDA and CDR2 SQIVND (reference sequence). With V trimmed by 3 bases and J by 1 base, 7 bases remained unmatched. The CDR3 is made up of 16 amino acids. The CDR3 region is CASSISMGTGQETQYF. The CDR3 bases are TGTGCCAGTAGTATCAGTATGGGGACAGGCCAAGAGACCCAGTACTTC.